This record looks at one T cell receptor beta chain sequence and its context. The repertoire was sequenced with immunoSEQ multiplex PCR; TCRdb's copy has only in-frame clones and lacks some. The table has 150,000 to 200,000 clones, 85% to 90% seen once. This specimen comes from a study of blood T cell repertoires in COVID-19. The wider study: Material from acute and convalescent COVID-19 was sourced from the United States, Italy and Spain. Sample material is recorded as cDNA or gDNA derived from T cells, B-cell-depleted T cells, or PBMCs.

With V trimmed by 7 bases and J by 8 bases, 8 bases remained unmatched. Germline loops: CDR1 LNHDA, CDR2 SQIVND (reference sequence). The CDR3 consists of 13 residues. The V call is TRBV19, the J call TRBJ1-2, with 9 nucleotides matching TRBD1. The TCR originated in a man aged 35 to 55 with active or convalescent COVID-19. The sample comprised peripheral blood. CDR3 nucleotide sequence: TGTGCCAGTACTCCACAGGGGGCCGGGGGCTACACCTTC. Translated, it gives CASTPQGAGGYTF.